This TCR beta chain appears in the sequencing data of a study of blood T cell repertoires in COVID-19. Study-wide context: COVID-19 samples from acute and convalescent phases originated in the United States, Italy and Spain. Nucleic acid was either cDNA or gDNA, and it came from T cells, B-cell-depleted T cells, or PBMCs.

V gave up 6 bases and J gave up 4 bases, with 9 bases separating them. The germline V gene encodes CDR1 SGHTA and CDR2 FQGNSA. The CDR3 runs 12 residues. Under the authors' procedure: Estimates of nucleated cell counts were drawn from the amplification of reference gene primers. Some clones are missing from TCRdb's copy, which holds only in-frame ones; the method was immunoSEQ multiplex PCR. The DNA was the basis for D and trimming; V, J and clone size are from that table. The sample has about 480,000 clones; roughly nine tenths are singletons. Seattle participants joined during active infection and were tracked over time.

The V and J genes are TRBV7-2 and TRBJ1-2, with D uncertain. Material: peripheral blood. This TCR derives from a man in his late teens or twenties with COVID-19, enrolled during active disease. This CDR3 is CASSPNSYGYTF. The DNA for the CDR3 is TGTGCCAGCAGTCCTAACAGCTATGGCTACACCTTC. The variable domain in full, completed from reference TRBV7-2 and TRBJ1-2, reads GAGVSQSPSNKVTEKGKDVELRCDPISGHTALYWYRQSLGQGLEFLIYFQGNSAPDKSGLPSDRFSAERTGGSVSTLTIQRTQQEDSAVYLCASSPNSYGYTFGSGTRLTVV.